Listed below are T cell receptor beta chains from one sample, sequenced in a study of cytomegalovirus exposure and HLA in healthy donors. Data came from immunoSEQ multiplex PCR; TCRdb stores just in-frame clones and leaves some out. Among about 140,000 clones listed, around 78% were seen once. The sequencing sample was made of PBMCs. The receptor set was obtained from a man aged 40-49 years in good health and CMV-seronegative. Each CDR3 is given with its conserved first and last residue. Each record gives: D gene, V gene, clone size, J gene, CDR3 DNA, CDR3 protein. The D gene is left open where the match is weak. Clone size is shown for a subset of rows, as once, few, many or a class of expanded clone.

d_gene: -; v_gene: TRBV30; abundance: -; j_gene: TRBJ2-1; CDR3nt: TGTGCCTGGAGTCGACTAGGGAGCTCCTACAATGAGCAGTTCTTC; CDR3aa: CAWSRLGSSYNEQFF
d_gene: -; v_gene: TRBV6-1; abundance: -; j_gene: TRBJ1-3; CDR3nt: TGTGCCAGCAGTGAAGCGGGGCCCCCCGGTCTGAGAGCCACCATATATTTT; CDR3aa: CASSEAGPPGLRATIYF
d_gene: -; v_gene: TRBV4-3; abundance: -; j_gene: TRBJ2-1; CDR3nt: TGCGCCAGCAGCCAAGATCGGGTAGCCAATGAGCAGTTCTTC; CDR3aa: CASSQDRVANEQFF
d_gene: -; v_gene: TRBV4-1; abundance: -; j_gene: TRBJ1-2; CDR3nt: TGCGCCAGCAGCTCCTCCGACGGGAACTATGGCTACACCTTC; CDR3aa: CASSSSDGNYGYTF
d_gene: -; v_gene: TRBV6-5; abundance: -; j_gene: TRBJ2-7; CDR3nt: TGTGCCAGCAGGTCGACAGGTTTCTACGAGCAGTACTTC; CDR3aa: CASRSTGFYEQYF
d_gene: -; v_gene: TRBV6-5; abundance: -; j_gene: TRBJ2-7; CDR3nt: TGTGCCAGCACCTTGGGGGGACAGAGTAGGGAGCAGTACTTC; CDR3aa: CASTLGGQSREQYF
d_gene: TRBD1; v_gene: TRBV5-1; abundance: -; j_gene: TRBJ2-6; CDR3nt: TGCGCCAGCACCTCCCCCCGGGGACAGGGCTCTGGGGCCAACGTCCTGACTTTC; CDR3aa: CASTSPRGQGSGANVLTF
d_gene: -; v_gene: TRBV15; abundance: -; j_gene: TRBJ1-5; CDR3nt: TGTGCCACCAGCCCTGACAGGTACAACAATCAGCCCCAGCATTTT; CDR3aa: CATSPDRYNNQPQHF
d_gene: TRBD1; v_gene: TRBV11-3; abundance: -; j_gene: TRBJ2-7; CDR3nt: TGTGCCAGCAGCCCCCGGGACAGTTCCTACGAGCAGTACTTC; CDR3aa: CASSPRDSSYEQYF
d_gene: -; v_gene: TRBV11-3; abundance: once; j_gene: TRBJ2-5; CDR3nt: TGTGCCAGCAGCTTATATGGGCGGGAAGGGACCCAGTACTTC; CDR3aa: CASSLYGREGTQYF
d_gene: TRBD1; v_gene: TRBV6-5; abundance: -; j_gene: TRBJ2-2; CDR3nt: TGTGCCAGCAGTTGGGGACAGGGGGGCCTCGGGGAGCTGTTTTTT; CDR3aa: CASSWGQGGLGELFF
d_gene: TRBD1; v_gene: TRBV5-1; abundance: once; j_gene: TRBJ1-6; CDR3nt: TGCGCCAGCATGGGACAGGATAATTCACCCCTCCACTTT; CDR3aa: CASMGQDNSPLHF
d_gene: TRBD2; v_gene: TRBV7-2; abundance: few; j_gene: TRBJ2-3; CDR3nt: TGTGCCAGCAGCTTCGGACTAGCGGGAGCCTCGGGCACAGATACGCAGTATTTT; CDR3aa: CASSFGLAGASGTDTQYF
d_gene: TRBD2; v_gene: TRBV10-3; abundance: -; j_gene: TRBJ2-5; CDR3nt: TGTGCCATCAGGGACGCTAGCGGGGGAGAGACCCAGTACTTC; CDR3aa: CAIRDASGGETQYF
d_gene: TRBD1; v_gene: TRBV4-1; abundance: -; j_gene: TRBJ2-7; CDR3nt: TGCGCCAGCAGCCATCCCTTGGACAGGCTCCCCTACGAGCAGTACTTC; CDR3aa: CASSHPLDRLPYEQYF